The 19 T cell receptor beta chains presented below share a single source sample, sequenced in a study of control samples from healthy donors and cancer patients. Assay: immunoSEQ multiplex PCR; the TCRdb copy retains only in-frame clones and omits some. The sample has about 100,000 clones, roughly 87% seen once; the top ten hold about a sixth. The source material was blood. These receptors were taken from a woman between 45 and 60 years old in good health.

Concerning this clone itself: No conserved phenylalanine or tryptophan ends this CDR3, so it is likely a read error. It is unclear where the CDR3 begins or ends on the DNA, so no DNA is shown, and the CDR3 is as TCRdb lists it. The chain joins TRBV29-1 to TRBJ2-7; the table names TRBD1, a call not compared with the DNA. From its first to its last residue, the CDR3 has 9 amino acids. Germline-derived CDR1 and CDR2 are SQVTM and ANQGSEA. The CDR3 reads CSPGGQTLT.

There are a few counts of this clone. The rearrangement joins TRBV7-6 to TRBJ1-5; possibly TRBD1 for D (5 bases). Trimming cost V 1 base and J 6 bases, with 13 bases left between them. Germline loops: CDR1 SGHVS, CDR2 FNYEAQ. The CDR3 runs 15 residues. This CDR3 is CASSLGTTSRQPQHF. Written as DNA, the CDR3 is TGTGCCAGCAGCTTAGGGACAACGAGTCGTCAGCCCCAGCATTTT.

This clone was detected only a few times. This rearrangement joins TRBV19 to TRBJ1-6; D gene unclear. Trimming took 2 bases from V and 7 from J, leaving 12 bases between them. Germline CDR1 is LNHDA and CDR2 is SQIVND (reference sequence). This CDR3 is 15 amino acids long. CDR3 DNA: TGTGCCAGTAGTATACTCGCGGGTATCAATTCACCCCTCCACTTT. This gives the protein CASSILAGINSPLHF.

The V call is TRBV5-4, the J call TRBJ1-6; the D gene is possibly TRBD1 (5 bases). The CDR3 is 15 residues long. Deletions cut 1 base from V and 4 bases from J, with 9 bases between. The germline CDR1 and CDR2 sequences are SGHNT and YYREEE (reference sequence). The CDR3 sequence is CASSLMGRYNSPLHF. CDR3 nucleotide sequence: TGTGCCAGCAGCTTGATGGGACGGTATAATTCACCCCTCCACTTT.

The chain is built from TRBV11-2 and TRBJ2-1; 8 nucleotides line up with TRBD1. Per the germline V gene, CDR1 is SGHAT and CDR2 is FQNNGV. The V and J ends lost 5 bases and 7 bases, in that order; junction bases with no gene match: 10. CDR3 length: 15 amino acids. CDR3 loop: CASSAPQGAQNEQFF. The CDR3 DNA reads TGTGCCAGCAGCGCCCCCCAGGGGGCGCAGAATGAGCAGTTCTTC.

V usage is TRBV30 and J usage is TRBJ2-6; possible D gene TRBD1, 6 bases. CDR1 and CDR2 (germline): GTSNPN, SVGIG (reference sequence). This CDR3 is 16 amino acids long. V was trimmed by 4 bases and J by 0 bases, leaving 13 bases between them. The CDR3 here is CAWMTGLYSGANVLTF. CDR3 DNA sequence: TGTGCCTGGATGACAGGCCTATACTCTGGGGCCAACGTCCTGACTTTC. The full variable domain, in which reference TRBV30 and TRBJ2-6 provide the parts outside the CDR3, is SQTIHQWPATLVQPVGSPLSLECTVEGTSNPNLYWYRQAAGRGLQLLFYSVGIGQISSEVPQNLSASRPQDRQFILSSKKLLLSDSGFYLCAWMTGLYSGANVLTFGAGSRLTVL.

J is TRBJ2-1 and V is TRBV2; TRBD1 matches at 9 bases. This CDR3 comprises 15 residues. V shed 9 bases, J shed 4 bases, and the junction held 10 bases outside the gene matches. From germline, CDR1 is SNHLY and CDR2 FYNNEI. CDR3 sequence (DNA): TGTGCCAGTCAGACAGGGGGGACACCATACAATGAGCAGTTCTTC. Its protein product is CASQTGGTPYNEQFF.

The chain uses TRBV12-3 or TRBV12-4 and TRBJ2-3; no clear D gene. The CDR3 extends over 13 amino acids. V lost 4 bases, J lost 3 bases, and 8 bases lay in between. Here the CDR3 DNA reads TGTGCCAGCAGTTCAGGCCCTACAGATACGCAGTATTTT. It is translated as CASSSGPTDTQYF.

The chain employs TRBV4-3 and TRBJ2-7, with 7 nucleotides matching TRBD2. The CDR3 sequence is 17 residues long. CDR1 LGHNA and CDR2 YSLEER come from the germline V gene. V dropped 0 bases and J dropped 3; count of bases not matched to a gene: 11. The CDR3 DNA is TGCGCCAGCAGCCAAGATGGGGATATCGGGAGGAGCTACGAGCAGTACGTC. Its translation: CASSQDGDIGRSYEQYV.

This clone was observed a handful of times. The genes are TRBV19 and TRBJ1-6; D may be TRBD1 (5 bases). Trimming removed 6 bases from V and 5 bases from J, with 11 bases in between. Germline CDR1 and CDR2: LNHDA and SQIVND (reference sequence). CDR3 length: 14 amino acids. The CDR3 sequence is CASSMTVDNSPLHF. Written as DNA, the CDR3 is TGTGCCAGTAGCATGACAGTTGATAATTCACCCCTCCACTTT.

The chain has TRBV19 and TRBJ1-1; 7 positions match TRBD1. Per the germline V gene, CDR1 is LNHDA and CDR2 is SQIVND (reference sequence). CDR3 length equals 16 residues. Trimming took 6 bases from V and 1 from J; bases not matched to a gene: 11. Written as DNA, the CDR3 is TGTGCCAGTAGGCACAGGGGAAGCGCCGGGAACACTGAAGCTTTCTTT. Translation gives CASRHRGSAGNTEAFF.

The V call is TRBV7-2, the J call TRBJ2-5; 8 bases are shared with TRBD2. This CDR3 spans 14 amino acids. Germline lookup yields CDR1 SGHTA and CDR2 FQGNSA. Unmatched junction bases numbered 7, after V lost 5 bases and J lost 5 bases. For the CDR3, the DNA is TGTGCCAGCAGCCCGGGGGGACTAGAGGAGACCCAGTACTTC. Translation: CASSPGGLEETQYF.

CDR3 residues: CAWSVGTGRNGYTF. The CDR3 DNA reads TGTGCCTGGAGTGTAGGGACAGGGAGGAATGGCTACACCTTC. The chain uses TRBV30 and TRBJ1-2; 9 positions agree with TRBD1. CDR1 GTSNPN and CDR2 SVGIG come from the germline V gene (reference sequence). This CDR3 is built from 14 residues. The V segment lost 0 bases and the J segment 6 bases; nucleotides outside the gene matches: 5.

The genes are TRBV29-1 and TRBJ1-1, with D maybe TRBD1 (5 bases). The CDR3 has 16 amino acids. Germline V CDR1 and CDR2: SQVTM, ANQGSEA. V dropped 4 bases and J dropped 5 bases, with 23 bases sitting between them. CDR3 loop: CSVGPQRGEGWTEAFF. In nucleotides, the CDR3 is TGCAGCGTTGGACCCCAAAGAGGGGAAGGTTGGACTGAAGCTTTCTTT.

The chain links TRBV19 to TRBJ1-3; no clear D. The V and J ends lost 6 bases and 0 bases respectively, with 12 bases between them. The CDR3 is 15 amino acids. CDR1 and CDR2 (germline): LNHDA, SQIVND (reference sequence). In nucleotides, the CDR3 is TGTGCCAGTAGATCCACTACAGCCTCTGGAAACACCATATATTTT. This codes for CASRSTTASGNTIYF.

This sequence joins TRBV6-1 and TRBJ2-7; D gene uncertain. Germline V gene data show CDR1 as MNHNS and CDR2 as SASEGT. The V end was cut by 1 base, the J end by 0 bases, with 7 bases between. This CDR3 comprises 14 residues. The CDR3 here is CASSEELSSYEQYV. The CDR3, as DNA: TGTGCCAGCAGTGAAGAACTATCCTCCTACGAGCAGTACGTC.

The chain recombines TRBV3-1 (or the pseudogene TRBV3-2) with TRBJ1-5, with D perhaps matching TRBD1 (5 bases). Trimming removed 2 bases from V and 7 bases from J, with 9 bases in between. This CDR3 has 13 amino acids. CDR1 and CDR2 from the germline V gene are LGHDT and YNNKEL (reference sequence). CDR3 coding DNA: TGTGCCAGCAGCCAAATGAGGGGACAGCCCCAGCATTTT. This encodes CASSQMRGQPQHF.

The chain links TRBV7-2 to TRBJ2-7; D remains ambiguous. CDR1 is SGHTA, CDR2 FQGNSA, per germline. The CDR3 is 14 amino acids. V gave up 5 bases and J gave up 1 base, with 12 bases separating them. As DNA, the CDR3 is TGTGCCAGCAGCCTGGCCGGATATTCCTACGAGCAGTACGTC. This gives the protein CASSLAGYSYEQYV.

This clone was seen once. V gene TRBV3-1 (or the pseudogene TRBV3-2) combines with J gene TRBJ2-1; TRBD2 is a possible D gene (6 bases). CDR1 and CDR2 from the germline V gene are LGHDT and YNNKEL (reference sequence). This CDR3 contains 15 residues. Trimming took off 1 base at V and 2 bases at J, with 9 bases between the two ends. CDR3 loop: CASSQGAGTYNEQFF. The CDR3 region has the DNA TGTGCCAGCAGCCAAGGGGCGGGGACCTACAATGAGCAGTTCTTC.